This is a list of T cell receptor beta chains from one sample in a study of neurological immune-mediated disorders. TCRdb re-analysed the 5' RACE reads in MiXCR, keeping a single row per CDR3 protein. This table has 55,000 to 85,000 distinct CDR3 sequences, more than 3% appearing once. Material: PBMCs. These receptors were taken from a woman aged 50 to 60 with multiple sclerosis. CDR3s include the opening cysteine and the closing phenylalanine or tryptophan. The order of the fields is V gene, J gene, CDR3 length, CDR3 protein.

V gene: TRBV7-9; J gene: TRBJ2-7; CDR3 length: 13; CDR3 protein: CASSLETQRGQYF
V gene: TRBV15; J gene: TRBJ2-3; CDR3 length: 13; CDR3 protein: CATSRRITDTQYF
V gene: TRBV5-1; J gene: TRBJ2-7; CDR3 length: 14; CDR3 protein: CASSLGGGSYEQYF
V gene: TRBV20-1; J gene: TRBJ1-6; CDR3 length: 15; CDR3 protein: CSATGLRALHSPLHF
V gene: TRBV7-2; J gene: TRBJ2-7; CDR3 length: 16; CDR3 protein: CASSHLHRTVSYEQYF
V gene: TRBV4-2; J gene: TRBJ2-2; CDR3 length: 13; CDR3 protein: CASSQEVAGELFF
V gene: TRBV6-5; J gene: TRBJ2-3; CDR3 length: 15; CDR3 protein: CASRLDGSSTDTQYF
V gene: TRBV10-2; J gene: TRBJ1-5; CDR3 length: 14; CDR3 protein: CASSESGNNQPQHF
V gene: TRBV5-1; J gene: TRBJ2-1; CDR3 length: 15; CDR3 protein: CASSPRDRSYNEQFF
V gene: TRBV20-1; J gene: TRBJ2-1; CDR3 length: 15; CDR3 protein: CSIKKRELSYNEQFF
V gene: TRBV10-3; J gene: TRBJ1-2; CDR3 length: 16; CDR3 protein: CAISEGGGADGYGYTF
V gene: TRBV20-1; J gene: TRBJ1-5; CDR3 length: 14; CDR3 protein: CSARDGYSNQPQHF
V gene: TRBV20-1; J gene: TRBJ1-2; CDR3 length: 16; CDR3 protein: CSASPRGRGLSYGYTF
V gene: TRBV20-1; J gene: TRBJ2-1; CDR3 length: 15; CDR3 protein: CSAKAWDRGYNEQFF
V gene: TRBV6-5; J gene: TRBJ1-5; CDR3 length: 15; CDR3 protein: CASRDRAKGDQPQHF
V gene: TRBV10-3; J gene: TRBJ2-5; CDR3 length: 14; CDR3 protein: CAITTSGSSETQYF
V gene: TRBV7-2; J gene: TRBJ2-1; CDR3 length: 15; CDR3 protein: CASTTAQDIHNEQFF
V gene: TRBV5-1; J gene: TRBJ1-1; CDR3 length: 15; CDR3 protein: CASSLGDRGITEAFF
V gene: TRBV18; J gene: TRBJ1-4; CDR3 length: 15; CDR3 protein: CASSSQTGIGEKLFF
V gene: TRBV5-1; J gene: TRBJ2-7; CDR3 length: 16; CDR3 protein: CASSSGTSGSRYEQYF
V gene: TRBV13; J gene: TRBJ2-5; CDR3 length: 17; CDR3 protein: CASSLGRGGSAAETQYF
V gene: TRBV5-6; J gene: TRBJ2-5; CDR3 length: 13; CDR3 protein: CASSLRGAETQYF
V gene: TRBV29-1; J gene: TRBJ2-5; CDR3 length: 11; CDR3 protein: CSVLLGETQYF
V gene: TRBV7-9; J gene: TRBJ2-1; CDR3 length: 11; CDR3 protein: CASSPWGEQFF
V gene: TRBV5-1; J gene: TRBJ1-1; CDR3 length: 14; CDR3 protein: CASSSGYRNTEAFF
V gene: TRBV20-1; J gene: TRBJ1-6; CDR3 length: 17; CDR3 protein: CSARDSSEGIGNSPLHF
V gene: TRBV7-2; J gene: TRBJ1-6; CDR3 length: 18; CDR3 protein: CASSPYSIIGQGNSPLHF
V gene: TRBV7-2; J gene: TRBJ1-5; CDR3 length: 16; CDR3 protein: CASSLGWQGRGQPQHF
V gene: TRBV29-1; J gene: TRBJ2-3; CDR3 length: 17; CDR3 protein: CSVVKGTGGSGTDTQYF
V gene: TRBV20-1; J gene: TRBJ2-2; CDR3 length: 20; CDR3 protein: CSGKTGPGGIKERNTGELFF
V gene: TRBV7-8; J gene: TRBJ2-5; CDR3 length: 13; CDR3 protein: CASWGFEEETQYF
V gene: TRBV18; J gene: TRBJ2-1; CDR3 length: 16; CDR3 protein: CASSPPSRTDYNEQFF
V gene: TRBV7-2; J gene: TRBJ2-2; CDR3 length: 15; CDR3 protein: CASSLNIGGTGELFF
V gene: TRBV20-1; J gene: TRBJ2-3; CDR3 length: 11; CDR3 protein: CSARDTDTQYF
V gene: TRBV29-1; J gene: TRBJ1-1; CDR3 length: 15; CDR3 protein: CSVEGEGGGWTEAFF
V gene: TRBV28; J gene: TRBJ2-3; CDR3 length: 13; CDR3 protein: CAMGDLSTDTQYF
V gene: TRBV6-1; J gene: TRBJ2-2; CDR3 length: 15; CDR3 protein: CASSWGTANTGELFF
V gene: TRBV5-6; J gene: TRBJ1-4; CDR3 length: 15; CDR3 protein: CASSFFRAFNEKLFF
V gene: TRBV27; J gene: TRBJ1-5; CDR3 length: 13; CDR3 protein: CASSLYQTQPQHF
V gene: TRBV19; J gene: TRBJ2-1; CDR3 length: 15; CDR3 protein: CASGGLDRDYNEQFF
V gene: TRBV4-1; J gene: TRBJ1-2; CDR3 length: 12; CDR3 protein: CASSRYPYGYTF
V gene: TRBV20-1; J gene: TRBJ2-1; CDR3 length: 14; CDR3 protein: CSAREGSVAGHLFF
V gene: TRBV5-6; J gene: TRBJ1-6; CDR3 length: 14; CDR3 protein: CASSFAGRDSPLHF
V gene: TRBV20-1; J gene: TRBJ2-5; CDR3 length: 13; CDR3 protein: CSASPGIQETQYF
V gene: TRBV20-1; J gene: TRBJ2-3; CDR3 length: 13; CDR3 protein: CSAIAGGADTQYF
V gene: TRBV29-1; J gene: TRBJ2-5; CDR3 length: 13; CDR3 protein: CSVDQDRDETQYF
V gene: TRBV18; J gene: TRBJ1-5; CDR3 length: 17; CDR3 protein: CASSPKGQGVGNQPQHF